The 22 T cell receptor beta chains in this list originate from one sample, sequenced in a study of CD8+ T cells in alopecia areata. Extracted RNA was reverse transcribed into cDNA, the sequencing template. Profiled with immunoSEQ multiplex PCR; TCRdb holds only in-frame clones, not every one. The sample shows 120,000 or so clones, approximately 60% of them seen only once. Stated treatment: oral pan-JAK inhibitor, 5-10 mg twice daily. The specimen comprised CD4+ T cells sorted from blood, sampled at week 4, from a patient treated with tofacitinib. All receptors derive from a human donor with alopecia areata.

The chain recombines TRBV4-3 with TRBJ1-4; D perhaps matches TRBD1 (6 bases). Trimming shortened V by 2 bases and J by 6 bases, and 13 bases separated the two germline ends. There are 15 residues in the CDR3. Germline CDR1 LGHNA, CDR2 YSLEER. DNA for the CDR3: TGCGCCAGCAGCCAAATCACAGGGCCCGATGAAAAACTGTTTTTT. Protein product: CASSQITGPDEKLFF.

The rearrangement links TRBV2 to TRBJ2-1, with 7 bases aligning to TRBD2. The CDR3 runs 13 residues. Trimming took 1 base from V and 9 from J; bases not matched to a gene: 3. Germline CDR1 reads SNHLY; CDR2 reads FYNNEI. The CDR3 region is CASSEGSGFEQFF. CDR3 nucleotides: TGTGCCAGCAGTGAAGGTAGCGGGTTTGAGCAGTTCTTC. The whole variable domain, filled in from reference TRBV2 and TRBJ2-1, reads EPEVTQTPSHQVTQMGQEVILRCVPISNHLYFYWYRQILGQKVEFLVSFYNNEISEKSEIFDDQFSVERPDGSNFTLKIRSTKLEDSAMYFCASSEGSGFEQFFGPGTRLTVL.

The chain carries TRBV7-2 and TRBJ2-5, with 7 nucleotides matching TRBD1. V lost 5 bases to trimming and J lost 5 bases; unmatched junction nucleotides: 8. The CDR3 is 14 residues long. Per the germline V gene, CDR1 is SGHTA and CDR2 is FQGNSA. The CDR3 nucleotides read TGTGCCAGCAGCGCCCGGGACAGATTGGAGACCCAGTACTTC. It encodes CASSARDRLETQYF.

The chain carries TRBV4-2 and TRBJ1-2; weak D call: TRBD1 (5 bases). The germline gives CDR1 LGHNA, CDR2 YNFKEQ. Trimming took off 0 bases at V and 0 bases at J, with 8 bases between the two ends. There are 15 residues in the CDR3. The CDR3, as DNA: TGTGCCAGCAGCCAAGATGACAGTCCTAACTATGGCTACACCTTC. It is translated as CASSQDDSPNYGYTF.

This clone came up a few times. The CDR3 is CSVAGTAYEQYF. In nucleotides, the CDR3 is TGCAGCGTTGCCGGGACAGCCTACGAGCAGTACTTC. This chain connects TRBV29-1 to TRBJ2-7; 7 bases match TRBD1. This CDR3 is 12 amino acids long. CDR1 is SQVTM and CDR2 is ANQGSEA in the germline V gene. Trimming cost V 4 bases and J 2 bases; bases outside gene matches: 2.

This chain joins TRBV6-6 and TRBJ2-7; TRBD1 agrees at 11 bases. J lost 7 bases, V lost 6 bases, and 14 bases had no gene match. This CDR3 is built from 16 residues. Per the germline V gene, CDR1 is MNHNY and CDR2 is SVGAGI (reference sequence). DNA of the CDR3: TGTGCCAGCAGATTCCAAGTGGGACAGGGGGTTTCGGAGCAGTACTTC. Translation: CASRFQVGQGVSEQYF.

The V call is TRBV9, the J call TRBJ1-2; possible D gene TRBD1, 5 bases. Germline lookup yields CDR1 SGDLS and CDR2 YYNGEE. Between the trimmed V and J ends, which lost 3 bases and 7 bases, there was a span of 19 bases. The CDR3 consists of 15 residues. The CDR3 here is CASSAHQSGLRGYTF. CDR3 bases: TGTGCCAGCAGCGCCCACCAGTCAGGGCTTCGTGGCTACACCTTC.

V and J are TRBV2 and TRBJ1-2, with 7 bases lining up with TRBD1. This CDR3 is built from 14 residues. The germline V gene has CDR1 SNHLY and CDR2 FYNNEI. Trimming took 5 bases from V and 3 from J; bases not matched to a gene: 6. The CDR3 DNA reads TGTGCCAGCAGTAATGACAGGGAGGACTATGGCTACACCTTC. Its translation is CASSNDREDYGYTF.

This clone was observed a few times. Other DNA sequences from this sample encode an identical CDR3 as well. The V gene is TRBV29-1, the J gene TRBJ2-7, with 9 bases lining up with TRBD1. CDR1 and CDR2 (germline): SQVTM, ANQGSEA. The CDR3 extends over 12 amino acids. J lost 1 base, V lost 7 bases, and 2 bases had no gene match. The CDR3 is CSGGQGSYEQYF. In DNA, the CDR3 is TGCAGCGGCGGACAGGGGTCCTACGAGCAGTACTTC.

This clone was seen a handful of times. The chain employs TRBV4-3 and TRBJ2-1, with 9 nucleotides matching TRBD2. Unmatched junction bases numbered 3, after V lost 4 bases and J lost 8 bases. CDR1 LGHNA and CDR2 YSLEER come from the germline V gene. This CDR3 has 13 residues. The CDR3 DNA is TGCGCCAGCAGCCCGGGACTAGCCGATGAGCAGTTCTTC. Protein sequence: CASSPGLADEQFF.

This clone was counted only a few times. The chain links TRBV5-1 to TRBJ1-2; a possible D gene is TRBD1 (5 bases). This CDR3 has 14 amino acids. Germline CDR1 and CDR2: SGHRS and YFSETQ. With 2 bases removed from V and 8 bases from J, the gap between germline ends came to 16 bases. As DNA, the CDR3 is TGCGCCAGCAGCTTCGAGGACAACTCGTCGGGCTACACCTTC. Translating it yields CASSFEDNSSGYTF. Based on the CDR3 plus reference TRBV5-1 and TRBJ1-2, the full variable domain is KAGVTQTPRYLIKTRGQQVTLSCSPISGHRSVSWYQQTPGQGLQFLFEYFSETQRNKGNFPGRFSGRQFSNSRSEMNVSTLELGDSALYLCASSFEDNSSGYTFGSGTRLTVV.

This clone has only one observation. The chain combines TRBV29-1 with TRBJ2-1, with 12 bases that match TRBD2. This CDR3 comprises 14 residues. With 3 bases clipped from V and 6 bases from J, the junction kept 3 bases outside the gene matches. CDR1 is SQVTM, CDR2 ANQGSEA, per germline. The CDR3 sequence: CSVDPSGGGNEQFF. DNA for the CDR3: TGCAGCGTTGATCCTAGCGGGGGGGGCAATGAGCAGTTCTTC.

This sequence joins TRBV7-2 and TRBJ2-5, with D possibly matching TRBD2 (5 bases). The CDR3 totals 13 residues. V lost 5 bases and J 8 bases, leaving 15 bases between the germline ends. Germline-derived CDR1 and CDR2 are SGHTA and FQGNSA. The CDR3: CASSPTEGVTQYF. Written as DNA, the CDR3 is TGTGCCAGCAGCCCAACAGAGGGTGTAACCCAGTACTTC.

This clone has just a few counts. In DNA form, the CDR3 reads TGTGCCTGGAGTCAAGGGACAGGGGTCGGCTACACCTTC. It is translated as CAWSQGTGVGYTF. The chain employs TRBV30 and TRBJ1-2; the match to TRBD1 covers 10 bases. CDR1 and CDR2 from the germline V gene are GTSNPN and SVGIG (reference sequence). J lost 8 bases, V lost 2 bases, and 5 bases had no gene match. The CDR3 extends over 13 amino acids. The variable domain in full, completed from reference TRBV30 and TRBJ1-2, reads SQTIHQWPATLVQPVGSPLSLECTVEGTSNPNLYWYRQAAGRGLQLLFYSVGIGQISSEVPQNLSASRPQDRQFILSSKKLLLSDSGFYLCAWSQGTGVGYTFGSGTRLTVV.

This clone was seen a handful of times. The chain employs TRBV2 and TRBJ2-5; D gene uncertain. V was trimmed by 1 base and J by 5 bases, leaving 11 bases between them. CDR3 size: 14 residues. Germline assignment: CDR1 SNHLY and CDR2 FYNNEI. In DNA form, the CDR3 reads TGTGCCAGCAGTGAAGAAGGGCTGTTGGAGACCCAGTACTTC. The encoded protein is CASSEEGLLETQYF.

Written as DNA, the CDR3 is TGTGCCAGCAGTCCTAGCGGGCGTTTCGGGGATGAGCAGTTCTTC. Its protein product is CASSPSGRFGDEQFF. The chain links TRBV27 to TRBJ2-1; 8 bases fit TRBD2. The CDR3 is made up of 15 amino acids. Germline assignment: CDR1 MNHEY and CDR2 SMNVEV (reference sequence). Trimming cost V 5 bases and J 8 bases; bases outside gene matches: 11.

The chain couples TRBV18 to TRBJ1-2, with 8 positions matching TRBD1. V was clipped by 2 bases and J by 0 bases; unmatched bases: 14. The germline gives CDR1 KGHSH, CDR2 LQKENI. This CDR3 region has 19 residues. The CDR3 here is CASSPSSSGQGGSNYGYTF. CDR3 in DNA: TGTGCCAGCTCACCATCGTCGTCAGGACAGGGAGGGTCTAACTATGGCTACACCTTC.

The rearrangement links TRBV7-2 to TRBJ2-7, with TRBD2 matching over 9 bases. Germline-derived CDR1 and CDR2 are SGHTA and FQGNSA. V dropped 1 base and J dropped 2; count of bases not matched to a gene: 6. The CDR3 length is 16 residues. The CDR3 nucleotides read TGTGCCAGCAGCTTAGGGCTAGCGGGATCAACCTACGAGCAGTACTTC. It yields the protein CASSLGLAGSTYEQYF.

The genes are TRBV7-2 and TRBJ1-6; TRBD1 might be the D (5 bases). V was shortened by 3 bases and J by 7 bases, with 10 bases between the two germline ends. The CDR3 is 14 amino acids. Germline values: CDR1 SGHTA, CDR2 FQGNSA. CDR3 in DNA: TGTGCCAGCAGCTTCAGACAGCGCAATTCACCCCTCCACTTT. Its translation: CASSFRQRNSPLHF.

Only a few counts were recorded for this clone. This sequence joins TRBV2 and TRBJ1-1; D call uncertain. The CDR3 runs 13 residues. With 7 bases removed from V and 1 base from J, the gap between germline ends came to 10 bases. Germline lookup yields CDR1 SNHLY and CDR2 FYNNEI. CDR3 DNA sequence: TGTGCCAGCACCCTGGGTGAGAACACTGAAGCTTTCTTT. Translating it yields CASTLGENTEAFF.

This clone has only a few counts. The rearrangement uses TRBV7-9 and TRBJ2-5, with D uncertain. Germline CDR1 reads SEHNR; CDR2 reads FQNEAQ (reference sequence). V lost 2 bases, J lost 2 bases, and 9 bases lay in between. This CDR3 comprises 14 residues. CDR3 coding DNA: TGTGCCAGCAGCTTATCCATGGGACAAGAGACCCAGTACTTC. Its translation: CASSLSMGQETQYF. Full variable domain (remainder filled in from reference TRBV7-9 and TRBJ2-5): DTGVSQNPRHKITKRGQNVTFRCDPISEHNRLYWYRQTLGQGPEFLTYFQNEAQLEKSRLLSDRFSAERPKGSFSTLEIQRTEQGDSAMYLCASSLSMGQETQYFGPGTRLLVL.

The rearrangement uses TRBV5-3 and TRBJ2-1; 11 bases align to TRBD2. TRBV5-3 is annotated as an ORF whose role is uncertain. J gave up 4 bases and V 4 bases, and 10 bases lay outside the gene matches. The CDR3 is made up of 17 amino acids. The DNA for the CDR3 is TGTGCCAGAAGCCTCCGGGGGACTAGCGGAGATTACAATGAGCAGTTCTTC. It specifies CARSLRGTSGDYNEQFF.